This T cell receptor beta chain was retrieved from a study of CD8+CD57+ T cells in acquired aplastic anemia (dated by TCRdb to 2017 to 2018). Background for the entire study: A mean of approximately 2.9 ug of DNA, ranging from roughly 0.18 to 30 ug, was extracted from sorted CD4+ and CD8+ cells. For healthy donor samples, the average read count was about 10.8 million for CD4+ cells and 11 million to 14 million for CD8+ cells.

The CDR3 sequence holds 16 residues, the cysteine and phenylalanine included. CDR3 DNA is the only sequence kept; it has 48 bases, read in frame from the first base. The junction carries 23 bases between V and J, which are trimmed by 10 bases and 5 bases respectively. CDR1 and CDR2 (LNHDA, SQIVND) derive from the germline V gene (reference sequence). In this study, sorted CD4+ and CD8+ T cells from the blood of healthy subjects and of severe aplastic anemia patients had their TCR repertoires deep-sequenced. Ficoll-Paque density gradient centrifugation was used to isolate peripheral blood mononuclear cells. Before DNA extraction, CD4+ and CD8+ T cells were sorted with FACS or magnetic beads. This clonotype was seen only a few times. Its antigen is still unknown. Within one base of it there is no much larger clone, and no base qualities were kept. The research as a whole found: Between patients and healthy controls, no significant difference in CD8+ Simpson's diversity was found (P=0.060). Nearly 30 CD8+ CDR3 sequences were found in both patients and controls but appeared to be highly expressed in patients and within the immunodominant clones of the patients.

Genomic DNA served as template for TCR beta VDJ combination and CDR3 sequence profiling. An Illumina HiSeq 2000 was the platform used for TCR repertoire sequencing. Per the original workflow: TRBV/TRBJ rearrangement plots, CDR3 size and DJ length profiles, and Simpson's diversity index were used to evaluate the repertoires. The most abundant DNA sequence in the deep sequencing data was defined as the immunodominant clone. CDR3 amino acid sequences were screened for sharing across subjects and were compared with published repertoires and the VDJdb database. TCRdb trimmed the raw reads at Q25, called clones with MiXCR and kept productive beta chains. Rows are combined by CDR3 protein, so each entry shows the most common genes and DNA. The V and J calls come from TCRdb's annotation, not from the publication. The sample records a few hundred thousand distinct CDR3 sequences, approximately 35% of which are singletons. The ten largest clones capture 1% to 1.3% of the sample.

Recombination connected TRBV19 to TRBJ2-2; the D gene may be TRBD1 or TRBD2, since each aligns over 6 bases. This receptor was taken from a human donor in good health, serving as a control. The specimen sequenced was sorted CD4+, CD8+, or CD8+CD57+ T cells (not recorded which) from PBMCs. CDR3 reads: CATAIGGAWETGELFF. The nucleotide sequence is TGTGCCACCGCGATCGGGGGCGCCTGGGAAACCGGGGAGCTGTTTTTT.